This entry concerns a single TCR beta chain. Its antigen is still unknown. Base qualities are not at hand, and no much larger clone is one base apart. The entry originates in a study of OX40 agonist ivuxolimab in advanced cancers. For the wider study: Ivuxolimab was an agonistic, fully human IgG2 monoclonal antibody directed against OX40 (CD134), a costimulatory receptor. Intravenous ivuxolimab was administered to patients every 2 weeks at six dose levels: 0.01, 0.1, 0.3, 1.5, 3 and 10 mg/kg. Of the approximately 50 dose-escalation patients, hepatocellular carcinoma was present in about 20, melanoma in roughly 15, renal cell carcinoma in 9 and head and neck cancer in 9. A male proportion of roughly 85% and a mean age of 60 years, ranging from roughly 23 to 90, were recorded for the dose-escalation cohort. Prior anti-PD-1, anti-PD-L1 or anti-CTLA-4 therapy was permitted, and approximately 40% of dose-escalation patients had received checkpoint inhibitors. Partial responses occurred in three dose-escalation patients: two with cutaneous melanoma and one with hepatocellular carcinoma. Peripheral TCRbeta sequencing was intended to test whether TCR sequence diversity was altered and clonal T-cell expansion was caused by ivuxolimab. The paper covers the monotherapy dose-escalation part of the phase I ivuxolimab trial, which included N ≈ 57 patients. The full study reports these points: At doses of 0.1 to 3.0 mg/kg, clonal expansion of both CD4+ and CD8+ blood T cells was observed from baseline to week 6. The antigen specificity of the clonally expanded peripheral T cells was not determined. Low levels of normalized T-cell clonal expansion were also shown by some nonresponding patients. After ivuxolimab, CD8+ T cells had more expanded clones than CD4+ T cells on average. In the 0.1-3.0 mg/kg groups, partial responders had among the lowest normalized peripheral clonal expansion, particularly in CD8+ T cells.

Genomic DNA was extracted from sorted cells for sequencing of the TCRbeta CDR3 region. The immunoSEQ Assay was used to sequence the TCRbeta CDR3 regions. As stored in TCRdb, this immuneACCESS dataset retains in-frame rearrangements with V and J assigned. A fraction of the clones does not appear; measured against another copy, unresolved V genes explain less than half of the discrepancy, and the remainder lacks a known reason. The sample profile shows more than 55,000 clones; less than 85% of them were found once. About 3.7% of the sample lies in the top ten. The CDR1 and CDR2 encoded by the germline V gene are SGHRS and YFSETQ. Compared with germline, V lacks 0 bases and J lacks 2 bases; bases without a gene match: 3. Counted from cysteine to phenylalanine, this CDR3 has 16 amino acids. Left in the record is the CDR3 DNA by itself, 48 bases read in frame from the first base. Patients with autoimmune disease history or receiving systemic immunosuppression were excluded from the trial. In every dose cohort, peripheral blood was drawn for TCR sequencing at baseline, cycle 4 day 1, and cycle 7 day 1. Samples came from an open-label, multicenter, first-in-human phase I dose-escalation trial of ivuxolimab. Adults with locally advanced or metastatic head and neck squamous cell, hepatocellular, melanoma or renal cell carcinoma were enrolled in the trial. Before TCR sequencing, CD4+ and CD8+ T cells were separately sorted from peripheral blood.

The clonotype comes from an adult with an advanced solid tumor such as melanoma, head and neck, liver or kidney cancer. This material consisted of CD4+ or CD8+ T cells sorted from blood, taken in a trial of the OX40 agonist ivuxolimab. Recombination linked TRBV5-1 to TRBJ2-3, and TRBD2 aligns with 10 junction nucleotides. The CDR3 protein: CASSLGAGGPTDTQYF. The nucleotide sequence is TGCGCCAGCAGCTTGGGAGCGGGAGGGCCCACAGATACGCAGTATTTT.